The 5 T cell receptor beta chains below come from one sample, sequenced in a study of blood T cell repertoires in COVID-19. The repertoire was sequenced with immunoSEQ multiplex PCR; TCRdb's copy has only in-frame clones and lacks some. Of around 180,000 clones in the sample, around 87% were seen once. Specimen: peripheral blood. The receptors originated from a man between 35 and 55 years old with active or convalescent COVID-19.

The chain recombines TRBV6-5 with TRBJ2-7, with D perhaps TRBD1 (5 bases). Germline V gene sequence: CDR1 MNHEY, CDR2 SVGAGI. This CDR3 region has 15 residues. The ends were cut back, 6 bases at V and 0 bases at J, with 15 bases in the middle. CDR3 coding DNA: TGTGCCAGCAGGATCCAGGGCTCAAGCTCCTACGAGCAGTACTTC. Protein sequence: CASRIQGSSSYEQYF.

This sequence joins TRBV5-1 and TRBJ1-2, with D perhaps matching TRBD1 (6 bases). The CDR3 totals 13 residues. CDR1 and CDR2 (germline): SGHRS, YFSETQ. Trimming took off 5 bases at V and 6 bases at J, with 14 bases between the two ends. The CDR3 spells CASSYGQRDGYTF. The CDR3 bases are TGCGCCAGCAGTTACGGACAGAGGGATGGCTACACCTTC.

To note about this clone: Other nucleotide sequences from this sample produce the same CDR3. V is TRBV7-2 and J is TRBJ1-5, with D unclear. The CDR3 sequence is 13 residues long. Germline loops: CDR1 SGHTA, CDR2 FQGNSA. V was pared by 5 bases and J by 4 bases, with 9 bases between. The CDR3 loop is CASSLRGNQPQHF. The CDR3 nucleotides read TGTGCCAGCAGCCTACGGGGAAATCAGCCCCAGCATTTT.

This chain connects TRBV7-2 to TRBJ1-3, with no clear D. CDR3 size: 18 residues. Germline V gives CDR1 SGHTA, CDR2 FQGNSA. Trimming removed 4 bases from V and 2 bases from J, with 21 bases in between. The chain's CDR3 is CASSYLPGPGGPGNTIYF. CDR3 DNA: TGTGCCAGCAGCTACCTTCCGGGCCCCGGAGGACCTGGAAACACCATATATTTT. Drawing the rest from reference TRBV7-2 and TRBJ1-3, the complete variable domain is GAGVSQSPSNKVTEKGKDVELRCDPISGHTALYWYRQSLGQGLEFLIYFQGNSAPDKSGLPSDRFSAERTGGSVSTLTIQRTQQEDSAVYLCASSYLPGPGGPGNTIYFGEGSWLTVV.

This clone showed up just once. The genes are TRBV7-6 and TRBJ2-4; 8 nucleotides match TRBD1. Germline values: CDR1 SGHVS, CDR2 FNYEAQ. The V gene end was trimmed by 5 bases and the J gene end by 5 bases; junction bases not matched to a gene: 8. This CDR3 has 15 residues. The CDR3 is CASSPWTGPENIQYF. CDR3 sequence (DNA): TGTGCCAGCAGCCCGTGGACAGGGCCCGAAAACATTCAGTACTTC.